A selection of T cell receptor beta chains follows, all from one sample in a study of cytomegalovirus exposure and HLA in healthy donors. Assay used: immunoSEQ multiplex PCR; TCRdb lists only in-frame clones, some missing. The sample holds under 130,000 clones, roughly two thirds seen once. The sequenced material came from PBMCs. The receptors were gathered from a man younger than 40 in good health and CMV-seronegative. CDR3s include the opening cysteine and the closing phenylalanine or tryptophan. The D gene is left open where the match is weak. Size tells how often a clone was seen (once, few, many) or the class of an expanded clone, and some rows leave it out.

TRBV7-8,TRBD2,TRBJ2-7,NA,TGTGCCAGCAGCGCTAGCGGGAGGCCCCCCTACGAGCAGTACTTC,CASSASGRPPYEQYF
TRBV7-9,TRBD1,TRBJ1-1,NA,TGTGCCAGCGGCAGGGGGACAGGGAACACTGAAGCTTTCTTT,CASGRGTGNTEAFF
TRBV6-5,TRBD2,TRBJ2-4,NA,TGTGCCAGCAGGGAGCTAGCGGGAGATAGCATTCAGTACTTC,CASRELAGDSIQYF
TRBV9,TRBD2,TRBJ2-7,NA,TGTGCCAGCAGCCCCCCGGGAGGACCCCCCCACGAGCAGTACTTC,CASSPPGGPPHEQYF
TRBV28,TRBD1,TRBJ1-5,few,TGTGCCAGCAGTGTGACAGGGGCTAGCAATCAGCCCCAGCATTTT,CASSVTGASNQPQHF
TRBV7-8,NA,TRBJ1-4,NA,TGTGCCAGCAGCTTACTACGAGGAGAACTGTTTTTT,CASSLLRGELFF
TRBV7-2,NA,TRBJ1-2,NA,TGTGCCAGCAGCTCTACAGGGTACCCCGGCTACACCTTC,CASSSTGYPGYTF
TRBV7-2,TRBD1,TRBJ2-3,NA,TGTGCCAGCAGCTCCAGTCCGGGACAGAACTCAGCAGATACGCAGTATTTT,CASSSSPGQNSADTQYF
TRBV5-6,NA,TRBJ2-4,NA,TGTGCCAGCAGCCCCCCCCGACAGGGCGGGAAGAACATTCAGTACTTC,CASSPPRQGGKNIQYF
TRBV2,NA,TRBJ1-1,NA,TGTGCCAGCAGCGCCCACCGAGCGAACACTGAAGCTTTCTTT,CASSAHRANTEAFF
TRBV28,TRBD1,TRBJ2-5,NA,TGTGCCAGCAGACCCCAGACAGGGGGTTCAACCCAGTACTTC,CASRPQTGGSTQYF
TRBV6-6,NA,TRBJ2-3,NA,TGTGCCAGCAGTTCAACCGGTCCGCAGTATTTT,CASSSTGPQYF
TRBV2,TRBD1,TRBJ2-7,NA,TGTGCCAGCATTCAGAACAGGGGGATCAGTTCCTACGAGCAGTACTTC,CASIQNRGISSYEQYF
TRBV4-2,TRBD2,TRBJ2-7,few,TGTGCCAGCAGCCAAGAGAAACTAGCGGGAACGAAGTACTTC,CASSQEKLAGTKYF
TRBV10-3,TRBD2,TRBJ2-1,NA,TGTGCCATCAGTCGGAGACTAGCGGGAGTCGGGAACAATGAGCAGTTCTTC,CAISRRLAGVGNNEQFF
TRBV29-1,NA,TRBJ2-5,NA,TGCAGCGTGGCCGGGAAAGAGACCCAGTACTTC,CSVAGKETQYF
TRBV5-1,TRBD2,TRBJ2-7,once,TGCGCCAGCAGCTTAGCGGGAGGCTACTACGAGCAGTACTTC,CASSLAGGYYEQYF
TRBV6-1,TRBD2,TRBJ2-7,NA,TGTGCCAGCAGTGCCGTAGCGGGAGGTGCCTACGAGCAGTACTTC,CASSAVAGGAYEQYF
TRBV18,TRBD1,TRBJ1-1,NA,TGTGCCAGCTCGGGACAGCAGAACACTGAAGCTTTCTTT,CASSGQQNTEAFF
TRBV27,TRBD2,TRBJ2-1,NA,TGTGCCAGCAGTTTAAGGTCTAGCGGGAGTAGTTACTCCTACAATGAGCAGTTCTTC,CASSLRSSGSSYSYNEQFF
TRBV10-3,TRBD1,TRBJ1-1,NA,TGTGCCATCAGTGACCCCAAGGGACAGCCGAACACTGAAGCTTTCTTT,CAISDPKGQPNTEAFF
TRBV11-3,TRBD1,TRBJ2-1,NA,TGTGCCAGCAGCCTAACAGGGGAGACCTACAATGAGCAGTTCTTC,CASSLTGETYNEQFF
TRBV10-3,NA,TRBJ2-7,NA,TGTGCCATCAGCCCGGAGCTCTACGAGCAGTACTTC,CAISPELYEQYF
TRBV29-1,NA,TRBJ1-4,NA,TGCAGCGTTGAAGGAACTGCCCGTGGACTGTTTTTT,CSVEGTARGLFF
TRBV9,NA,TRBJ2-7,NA,TGTGCCAGCAGCGTATCACAGTCTCCCTACGAGCAGTACTTC,CASSVSQSPYEQYF
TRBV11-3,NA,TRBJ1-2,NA,TGTGCCAGCAGCTTAGAGGCAGGCTCTCGAGGCTACACCTTC,CASSLEAGSRGYTF
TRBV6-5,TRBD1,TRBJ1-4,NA,TGTGCCAGCAGTTCCCGCGGGACAGGGAATGAAAAACTGTTTTTT,CASSSRGTGNEKLFF
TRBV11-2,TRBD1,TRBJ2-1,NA,TGTGCCAGCAGCTCTGACAGGGGCAATGAGCAGTTCTTC,CASSSDRGNEQFF
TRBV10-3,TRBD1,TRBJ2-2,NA,TGTGCCATCAGTGCCAGACAGGGTCTGGGCACCGGGGAGCTGTTTTTT,CAISARQGLGTGELFF
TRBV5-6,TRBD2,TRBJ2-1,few,TGTGCCAGCAGCCGGACGGGACTAGCGGGAGGGCATGAGCAGTTCTTC,CASSRTGLAGGHEQFF
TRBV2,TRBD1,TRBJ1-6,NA,TGTGCCAGCAGTGCCAGACAGGGGGCATTAGGTAATTCACCCCTCCACTTT,CASSARQGALGNSPLHF
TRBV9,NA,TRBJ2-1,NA,TGTGCCAGCAGCGTAGCTGCGGGTTATCACAATGAGCAGTTCTTC,CASSVAAGYHNEQFF
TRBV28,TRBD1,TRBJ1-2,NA,TGTGCCAGCAGTTCCGGACAGGCGTATGGCTACACCTTC,CASSSGQAYGYTF
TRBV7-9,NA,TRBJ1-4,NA,TGTGCCAGCAGCGTAGGATGGGGGGAGACCCTGGCAACTAATGAAAAACTGTTTTTT,CASSVGWGETLATNEKLFF
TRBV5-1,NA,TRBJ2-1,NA,TGCGCCAGCAGTCCGGCAGGGAACAATGAGCAGTTCTTC,CASSPAGNNEQFF
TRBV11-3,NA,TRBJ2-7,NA,TGTGCCGCAGAGGAACCTAGGCTCGTCCCCTTTTACGAGCAGTACTTC,CAAEEPRLVPFYEQYF
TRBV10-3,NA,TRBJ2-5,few,TGTGCCATCAGTGAGCCTGTAGAGTACCAAGAGACCCAGTACTTC,CAISEPVEYQETQYF
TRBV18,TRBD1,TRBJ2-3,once,TGTGCCAGCTCACCGGGACAGCACACAGATACGCAGTATTTT,CASSPGQHTDTQYF
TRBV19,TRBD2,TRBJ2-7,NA,TGTGCCAGTAGTCGATTGACTAGCGGGACGCTCGAGCAGTACTTC,CASSRLTSGTLEQYF
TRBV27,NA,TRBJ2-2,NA,TGTGCCAGCAGTTTCATTTCACAGGAGACCGGGGAGCTGTTTTTT,CASSFISQETGELFF